This T cell receptor (beta chain) was profiled in a study of T cells after yellow fever vaccination. On the study more broadly: The authors prepared low-cell-number fractions using SMART-Seq v4 Ultra Low Input. Study outcomes and limitations: Secondary responses were weaker yet peaked faster, day 5 versus 15. Most primary-vaccination clones reappeared after the booster (about 97% CD4, about 88% CD8).

In making TCR cDNA, 5'RACE template switching added a universal primer site and UMIs to it. TCRdb used MiXCR to reprocess the 5' RACE reads, holding one entry per CDR3 protein. The sample has hundreds of thousands of distinct CDR3 sequences, over 15% seen once; the top ten hold over 15%. The CDR3 extends over 15 amino acids. The V gene lost 3 bases and the J gene lost 1 base, with 10 bases spanning the gap. In germline, CDR1 is MGHRA, CDR2 YSYEKL. This clonotype was found a few times. What it recognizes is unknown. The rearrangement uses TRBV4-1 and TRBJ2-1; tentatively, D is TRBD1 or TRBD2 (6 bases each). The clonotype was recovered from a man aged 18-30 years who received the YFV17D yellow fever vaccine. Sample: PBMCs, taken before the yellow fever booster vaccination. The CDR3 nucleotides are TGCGCCAGCAGCCATCAAGGGGGGTCCTACAATGAGCAGTTCTTC. It codes for CASSHQGGSYNEQFF.